This TCR beta chain was recovered during a study of PD-L1 blockade in urothelial cancer. Across the study: Blood analysis was done at 3 weeks (second dose) and 6 weeks after treatment began.

CDR3 length: 14 residues. CDR1 and CDR2 from the germline V gene are SGHRS and YFSETQ. Trimming took 4 bases from V and 4 from J, leaving 12 bases between them. Clones were read by immunoSEQ multiplex PCR, and TCRdb kept only the in-frame ones, dropping some. The sample comprises tens of thousands of clones, 85% of which are singletons, and under 15% rests with the top ten. The time point here: pretreatment peripheral blood. The sample here was PBMCs, taken around atezolizumab (anti-PD-L1) treatment. This chain joins TRBV5-1 and TRBJ2-1, with D possibly TRBD2 on 6 matching bases. The receptor's source is a man in his sixties with urothelial cancer. Here the CDR3 reads CASSQMGLYNEQFF. CDR3 DNA sequence: TGCGCCAGCAGCCAAATGGGACTTTACAATGAGCAGTTCTTC.